This TCR beta chain is drawn from a study of cytomegalovirus exposure and HLA in healthy donors. Overall study findings and caveats: Cytomegalovirus status was reportedly diagnosed by the classifier with high specificity and sensitivity. According to a later analysis, TCR clusters from the first cohort tended to co-occur in the 100 to 150 validation repertoires. TCR beta chains numbering more than 150 were designated cytomegalovirus-associated.

The study drew the donors from its roughly 110-subject validation cohort, separate from the approximately 700-subject first cohort. The data were produced by immunoSEQ multiplex PCR, yet TCRdb's version contains in-frame clones alone and is incomplete. Of about 240,000 clones listed, around 86% were seen once; the top ten hold around 1.2%. Comments on this clone: Its antigen is undetermined.

The sequenced sample was PBMCs. The clonotype was recovered from a woman aged 25 to 39 in good health and CMV-seropositive.

The CDR3 bases are TGTGCCTTAGACCGGCTATACGGGGACTACACCTTC. Amino acid sequence: CALDRLYGDYTF. The chain uses TRBV30 and TRBJ1-2; D is unclear. The V gene lost 7 bases and the J gene lost 10 bases, with 19 bases spanning the gap. There are 12 residues in the CDR3. CDR1 and CDR2 from the germline V gene are GTSNPN and SVGIG (reference sequence).